Presented here are 30 T cell receptor beta chains from one specimen sequenced in a study of identical twins (dated by TCRdb to 2016 to 2017). Library preparation was by 5' RACE. The run used an Illumina HiSeq 2000. Clones were called with MiXCR by TCRdb after fastp trimmed the public reads at Q25, and only in-frame beta chains were retained. Every entry covers one CDR3 protein and lists the most common genes and DNA from its rows. This sample lists fewer than 900,000 distinct CDR3 sequences; 21% were detected once. Roughly 4% of the sample belongs to the ten largest clones. This sample also appeared in a second study, on T cells expressing NK-cell markers.

Sample: PBMCs. The receptor set was obtained from a woman aged 18-30 years in good health.

V is TRBV10-3 and J is TRBJ1-1, with D perhaps TRBD1 (6 bases). The CDR3 runs to 16 residues. Germline lookup yields CDR1 ENHRY and CDR2 SYGVKD. V gave up 2 bases and J gave up 1 base, with 14 bases separating them. The CDR3 reads CAISEGNLRGNTEAFF. The CDR3 DNA follows: TGTGCCATCAGTGAGGGGAACCTCAGGGGGAACACTGAAGCTTTCTTT.

The sample holds a few counts of this clonotype. CDR3 DNA sequence: TGTGCCAGCAAGATAGCGGGGGTTACTTACAATGAGCAGTTCTTC. It yields the protein CASKIAGVTYNEQFF. V usage is TRBV6-1 and J usage is TRBJ2-1; 9 bases agree with TRBD2. CDR3 size: 15 residues. Losses at the gene ends were 7 bases for V and 4 bases for J; bases not matched to a gene: 8. Germline lookup yields CDR1 MNHNS and CDR2 SASEGT.

This sequence joins TRBV5-1 and TRBJ2-3, with D tentatively TRBD1 (5 bases). Germline V lookup: CDR1 SGHRS, CDR2 YFSETQ. Deletions cut 4 bases from V and 1 base from J, with 10 bases between. CDR3 size: 14 residues. The DNA for the CDR3 is TGCGCCAGCAGCGTTATACAGGGCACAGATACGCAGTATTTT. It yields the protein CASSVIQGTDTQYF.

The rearrangement uses TRBV9 and TRBJ2-6; D tentatively fits TRBD1 or TRBD2 (6 bases each). Germline V gene data show CDR1 as SGDLS and CDR2 as YYNGEE. CDR3 length: 18 amino acids. With 0 bases removed from V and 1 base from J, the gap between germline ends came to 14 bases. CDR3 in amino acids: CASSVAQGRLSGANVLTF. The CDR3 nucleotides read TGTGCCAGCAGCGTAGCTCAGGGGAGGTTGTCTGGGGCCAACGTCCTGACTTTC.

This chain joins TRBV6-6 and TRBJ2-1; D ambiguous. The ends were cut back, 6 bases at V and 9 bases at J, with 9 bases in the middle. The CDR3 contains 11 residues. CDR1 and CDR2 (germline): MNHNY, SVGAGI (reference sequence). CDR3 coding DNA: TGTGCCAGCAGCCCCAGCACTGAGCAGTTCTTC. It encodes CASSPSTEQFF.

This chain joins TRBV5-1 and TRBJ2-1; D not resolved. Germline V gene lookup returns CDR1 SGHRS and CDR2 YFSETQ. V gave up 4 bases and J gave up 0 bases, with 8 bases separating them. The CDR3 runs to 14 residues. CDR3 nucleotides: TGCGCCAGCAGCCTGCACAACTCCTACAATGAGCAGTTCTTC. Its protein product is CASSLHNSYNEQFF.

The chain recombines TRBV3-1 with TRBJ2-4, with D unclear. The CDR3 consists of 13 residues. Germline assignment: CDR1 LGHDT and CDR2 YNNKEL (reference sequence). V was pared by 3 bases and J by 9 bases, with 12 bases between. CDR3 nucleotides: TGTGCCAGCAGCCACCTTCCCTCCGGCATTCAGTACTTC. Translating it yields CASSHLPSGIQYF.

This clonotype was counted ten times or more. This chain connects TRBV7-9 to TRBJ1-1; no clear D. Trimming removed 5 bases at V and 8 bases at J, with 3 bases between. CDR1 is SEHNR and CDR2 is FQNEAQ in the germline V gene (reference sequence). The CDR3 runs to 9 residues. Here the CDR3 reads CASSEEAFF. CDR3 in DNA: TGTGCCAGCAGCGAAGAAGCTTTCTTT.

This clonotype occurred a few times. This rearrangement joins TRBV12-3 or TRBV12-4 to TRBJ2-6; weak D call: TRBD1 (5 bases). Between the trimmed V and J ends, which lost 5 bases and 2 bases, there was a span of 7 bases. The CDR3 has 14 amino acids. CDR3 in amino acids: CASSKQAGANVLTF. DNA for the CDR3: TGTGCCAGCAGTAAACAGGCTGGGGCCAACGTCCTGACTTTC.

The CDR3: CASSFVRPAYNEQFF. CDR3 nucleotides: TGCGCCAGCAGCTTTGTCAGGCCCGCCTACAATGAGCAGTTCTTC. The gene calls are TRBV5-1 and TRBJ2-1; D gene unclear. The germline CDR1 and CDR2 sequences are SGHRS and YFSETQ. V was trimmed by 2 bases and J by 2 bases, leaving 11 bases between them. There are 15 residues in the CDR3.

This clonotype was seen at least ten times. Written as DNA, the CDR3 is TGCAGTACACTAGGGATTTCATCGGGGAGCAGCGTCTATGAGCAGTTCTTC. Translating it yields CSTLGISSGSSVYEQFF. The chain links TRBV20-1 to TRBJ2-1; tentative D call: TRBD2 (5 bases). V was pared by 8 bases and J by 8 bases, with 31 bases between. Germline CDR1 and CDR2: DFQATT and SNEGSKA (reference sequence). The CDR3 spans 17 residues.

The chain combines TRBV7-2 with TRBJ2-5; D unclear. This CDR3 has 12 residues. Trimming took off 5 bases at V and 5 bases at J, with 9 bases between the two ends. Germline V gene lookup returns CDR1 SGHTA and CDR2 FQGNSA. CDR3 protein: CASSRRWETQYF. The CDR3 DNA is TGTGCCAGCAGCCGCCGGTGGGAGACCCAGTACTTC.

The chain is built from TRBV2 and TRBJ2-1; no clear D. Looked up from germline, CDR1 is SNHLY and CDR2 is FYNNEI. V shed 5 bases and J shed 4 bases, with 18 bases lying between them. CDR3 length: 16 residues. This CDR3 is CASSNSANLFYNEQFF. The CDR3 region has the DNA TGTGCCAGCAGTAATTCGGCGAACCTCTTTTACAATGAGCAGTTCTTC. Combining the CDR3 with reference TRBV2 and TRBJ2-1 gives the whole variable domain EPEVTQTPSHQVTQMGQEVILRCVPISNHLYFYWYRQILGQKVEFLVSFYNNEISEKSEIFDDQFSVERPDGSNFTLKIRSTKLEDSAMYFCASSNSANLFYNEQFFGPGTRLTVL.

This clonotype was observed many times. This chain links TRBV27 with TRBJ2-7, with TRBD2 matching over 8 bases. V dropped 0 bases and J dropped 5; count of bases not matched to a gene: 6. The CDR3 covers 15 residues. Germline-derived CDR1 and CDR2 are MNHEY and SMNVEV (reference sequence). CDR3: CASSLSPGLVNEQYF. Written as DNA, the CDR3 is TGTGCCAGCAGTTTATCACCGGGACTAGTGAACGAGCAGTACTTC.

This clonotype was counted between two and nine times. The chain is built from TRBV20-1 and TRBJ2-1; TRBD2 is a possible D gene (6 bases). This CDR3 region has 15 residues. The germline gives CDR1 DFQATT, CDR2 SNEGSKA (reference sequence). The germline V and J ends were trimmed by 0 bases and 10 bases, with 19 bases remaining between them. The CDR3 is CSARDPSAISREQFF. DNA for the CDR3: TGCAGTGCTAGAGACCCTAGCGCGATTTCCCGGGAGCAGTTCTTC.

In this sample, this clonotype turned up a few times. The chain couples TRBV4-3 to TRBJ2-5, with 9 bases identical to TRBD1. The CDR3 has 15 residues. Germline loops: CDR1 LGHNA, CDR2 YSLEER. V shed 1 base, J shed 4 bases, and the junction held 4 bases outside the gene matches. DNA for the CDR3: TGCGCCAGCAGCCAAGGGGACAGGGACACAGAGACCCAGTACTTC. Translated: CASSQGDRDTETQYF.

The chain uses TRBV5-1 and TRBJ2-7; the D call may be TRBD1 or TRBD2 (6 bases each). The germline V and J ends were trimmed by 4 bases and 5 bases, with 16 bases remaining between them. Germline CDR1 SGHRS, CDR2 YFSETQ. The CDR3 runs to 14 residues. The CDR3 DNA follows: TGCGCCAGCAGCCGGAACGCGGAGGGGGACGAGCAGTACTTC. As protein: CASSRNAEGDEQYF.

The table lists this clonotype with many counts. The chain couples TRBV29-1 to TRBJ2-1, with D perhaps TRBD1 (6 bases). V was pared by 4 bases and J by 9 bases, with 25 bases between. This CDR3 contains 16 residues. CDR1 and CDR2 (germline): SQVTM, ANQGSEA. The CDR3 loop is CSVVGWGRFAGLEQFF. DNA of the CDR3: TGCAGCGTTGTAGGCTGGGGGCGATTCGCAGGTCTTGAGCAGTTCTTC.

The chain employs TRBV6-1 and TRBJ1-6; D might be TRBD1 (5 bases). The germline CDR1 and CDR2 sequences are MNHNS and SASEGT. The CDR3 is made up of 14 amino acids. V shed 6 bases and J shed 5 bases, with 11 bases lying between them. CDR3 in DNA: TGTGCCAGCAGAGGGGATATTGATAATTCACCCCTCCACTTT. Residues: CASRGDIDNSPLHF.

The J gene is TRBJ2-2, the V gene TRBV20-1, with TRBD2 matching 7 bases. V dropped 5 bases and J dropped 4; count of bases not matched to a gene: 13. Germline V lookup: CDR1 DFQATT, CDR2 SNEGSKA (reference sequence). This CDR3 is built from 16 residues. CDR3 in amino acids: CSALSVGGSGTGELFF. For the CDR3, the DNA is TGCAGTGCTCTCAGTGTAGGCGGGAGTGGCACCGGGGAGCTGTTTTTT.

This clonotype was seen more than once but under ten times. The J gene is TRBJ1-5, the V gene TRBV29-1; unclear D gene. The CDR3 runs 12 residues. The V gene lost 6 bases and the J gene lost 6 bases, with 12 bases spanning the gap. Germline CDR1 and CDR2: SQVTM and ANQGSEA. The CDR3 sequence is CSVAGTGQPQHF. The DNA for the CDR3 is TGCAGCGTCGCAGGCACGGGTCAGCCCCAGCATTTT.

V is TRBV7-8 and J is TRBJ2-7; D may be TRBD1 or TRBD2 (5 bases each). CDR1 is SGHVS, CDR2 FQNEAQ, per germline. V gave up 4 bases and J gave up 3 bases, with 13 bases separating them. The CDR3 consists of 14 residues. The CDR3 DNA reads as TGTGCCAGCAGCTCTGGGACGGACTTCTACGAGCAGTACTTC. Amino acid sequence: CASSSGTDFYEQYF.

This clonotype was counted many times. The rearrangement links TRBV5-5 to TRBJ2-5; no firm D call. CDR3 length: 14 residues. Trimming left V 1 base short and J 7 bases short, with 14 bases between. Germline V gene lookup returns CDR1 SGHKS and CDR2 YYEKEE (reference sequence). CDR3 coding DNA: TGTGCCAGCAGCTTGACGACATCCCTTATGACCCAGTACTTC. Its translation: CASSLTTSLMTQYF.

This clonotype has only a few counts. This chain connects TRBV10-3 to TRBJ2-7, with D perhaps TRBD2 (5 bases). In germline, CDR1 is ENHRY, CDR2 SYGVKD. CDR3 size: 14 residues. Deletions cut 2 bases from V and 3 bases from J, with 11 bases between. Written as DNA, the CDR3 is TGTGCCATCAGTGAGGGCGGGCTAGACTACGAGCAGTACTTC. It yields the protein CAISEGGLDYEQYF.

This clonotype counts as medium-sized. The chain recombines TRBV6-1 with TRBJ2-7, with 14 nucleotides matching TRBD2. J gave up 2 bases and V 4 bases, and 1 base lay outside the gene matches. CDR3 size: 15 residues. From germline, CDR1 is MNHNS and CDR2 SASEGT. In nucleotides, the CDR3 is TGTGCCAGCAGTGCGACTAGCGGGGGGGCCTACGAGCAGTACTTC. This sequence encodes CASSATSGGAYEQYF.

This clonotype turned up a few times. The chain has TRBV5-1 and TRBJ2-1; the D is unclear. Deletions cut 5 bases from V and 4 bases from J, with 13 bases between. The CDR3 loop spans 14 amino acids. CDR1 and CDR2 (germline): SGHRS, YFSETQ. CDR3 residues: CASRGLPIYNEQFF. DNA for the CDR3: TGCGCCAGCAGGGGGTTACCCATTTACAATGAGCAGTTCTTC. The full variable domain, completed using reference TRBV5-1 and TRBJ2-1, is KAGVTQTPRYLIKTRGQQVTLSCSPISGHRSVSWYQQTPGQGLQFLFEYFSETQRNKGNFPGRFSGRQFSNSRSEMNVSTLELGDSALYLCASRGLPIYNEQFFGPGTRLTVL.

The chain combines TRBV30 with TRBJ2-3, with unresolved D. Germline assignment: CDR1 GTSNPN and CDR2 SVGIG (reference sequence). The CDR3 extends over 13 amino acids. V was pared by 0 bases and J by 0 bases, with 4 bases between. As DNA, the CDR3 is TGTGCCTGGAGTGTAGCTAGCACAGATACGCAGTATTTT. This encodes CAWSVASTDTQYF.

This clonotype was counted between two and nine times. The rearrangement links TRBV7-2 to TRBJ2-7, with 7 bases identical to TRBD2. The germline CDR1 and CDR2 sequences are SGHTA and FQGNSA. V dropped 2 bases and J dropped 2; count of bases not matched to a gene: 3. The CDR3 length is 14 residues. This CDR3 reads CASSLLAVAYEQYF. The CDR3 DNA sequence: TGTGCCAGCAGCTTACTAGCGGTGGCCTACGAGCAGTACTTC.

This clonotype was picked up a small number of times. This chain links TRBV7-9 with TRBJ2-6; D unclear. The CDR3 sequence is 17 residues long. Germline loops: CDR1 SEHNR, CDR2 FQNEAQ (reference sequence). V was trimmed by 1 base and J by 4 bases, leaving 14 bases between them. The CDR3 DNA follows: TGTGCCAGCAGCTTAGGTCGGTTCCCAACGGGGGCCAACGTCCTGACTTTC. Translation gives CASSLGRFPTGANVLTF.

CDR3 DNA: TGTGCCAGCAGCTCGCGAGAAGTCTACGAGCAGTACTTC. Translating gives CASSSREVYEQYF. The rearrangement uses TRBV7-6 and TRBJ2-7; D gene unclear. CDR3 length: 13 residues. Trimming shortened V by 4 bases and J by 3 bases, and 10 bases separated the two germline ends. Germline lookup yields CDR1 SGHVS and CDR2 FNYEAQ. Full variable domain (missing parts from reference TRBV7-6 and TRBJ2-7): GAGVSQSPRYKVTKRGQDVALRCDPISGHVSLYWYRQALGQGPEFLTYFNYEAQQDKSGLPNDRFSAERPEGSISTLTIQRTEQRDSAMYRCASSSREVYEQYFGPGTRLTVT.